This T cell receptor (beta chain) was recovered during a study of blood T cells in healthy people across ages. Then a second PCR, running about 7 to 11 cycles, was carried out with a sample-barcoded 5' primer and a J-beta primer mix. Tags on each cDNA molecule came from a template-switch adaptor with 12 random nucleotides. One entry per CDR3 protein, called by TCRdb with MiXCR from the 5' RACE reads. This repertoire shows almost 300,000 distinct CDR3 sequences, 25% to 30% found once; its top ten account for roughly 28%. Total RNA was extracted at no less than 5.5 micrograms per sample. The CDR3 totals 15 residues. Germline CDR1 is MNHNS and CDR2 is SASEGT. V dropped 4 bases and J dropped 4; count of bases not matched to a gene: 5.

The sequencing input was blood. The rearrangement joins TRBV6-1 to TRBJ2-7, with 12 bases fitting TRBD2. This TCR was sampled from a woman in her 70s in good health. As DNA, the CDR3 is TGTGCCAGCAGTGGCCAGACTAGCGGGAGTTACGAGCAGTACTTC. Translation: CASSGQTSGSYEQYF.